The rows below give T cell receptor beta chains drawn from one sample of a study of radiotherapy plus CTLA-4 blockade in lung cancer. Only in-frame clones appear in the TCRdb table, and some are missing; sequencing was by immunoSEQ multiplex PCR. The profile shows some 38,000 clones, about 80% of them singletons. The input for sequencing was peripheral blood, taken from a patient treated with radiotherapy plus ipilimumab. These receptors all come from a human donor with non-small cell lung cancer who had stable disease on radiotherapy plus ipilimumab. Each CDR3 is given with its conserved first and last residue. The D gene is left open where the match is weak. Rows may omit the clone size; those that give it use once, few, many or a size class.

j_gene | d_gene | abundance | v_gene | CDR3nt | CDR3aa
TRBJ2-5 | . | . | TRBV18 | TGTGCCAGCTCACCACCGGCAGGGAAAGAGACCCAGTACTTC | CASSPPAGKETQYF
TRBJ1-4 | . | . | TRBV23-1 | TGCGCCAGCAGCCCGGGCCCAGGAGATGAAAAACTGTTTTTT | CASSPGPGDEKLFF
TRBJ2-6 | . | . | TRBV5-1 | TGCGCCAGCAGCTTGATCTCTGGGGCCAACGTCCTGACTTTC | CASSLISGANVLTF
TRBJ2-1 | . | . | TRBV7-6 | TGTGCCAGCAGCTTAGGCTTTGGGGGATACAATGAGCAGTTCTTC | CASSLGFGGYNEQFF
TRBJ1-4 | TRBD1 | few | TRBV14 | TGTGCCAGCAGCCCTCAACAGGGGGCGGGAGAAAAACTGTTTTTT | CASSPQQGAGEKLFF
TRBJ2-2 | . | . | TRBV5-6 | TGTGCCAGCAGCTTGGGGCACAGGGTATGGGCCGGGGAGCTGTTTTTT | CASSLGHRVWAGELFF
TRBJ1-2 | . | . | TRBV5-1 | TGCGCCAGCAGCTTAGGCCAGCCAGGGTATTTTGGCTACACCTTC | CASSLGQPGYFGYTF
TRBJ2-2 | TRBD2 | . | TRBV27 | TGTGCCAGCAGTTCTTTTGGTCTAGCGGGGCCCCCCGGGGAGCTGTTTTTT | CASSSFGLAGPPGELFF
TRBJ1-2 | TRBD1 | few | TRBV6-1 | TGTGCCAGCAGTGAAATGGTGGGGACAGGGGGGAATGGCTACACCTTC | CASSEMVGTGGNGYTF
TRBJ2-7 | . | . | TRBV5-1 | TGCGCCAGCAGCACCGGACTTGGAACCTACGAGCAGTACTTC | CASSTGLGTYEQYF
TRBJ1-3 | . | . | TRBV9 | TGTGCCAGCGGACAGCTCTCCTCTGGAAACACCATATATTTT | CASGQLSSGNTIYF
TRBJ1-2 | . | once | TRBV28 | TGTGCCAGCCGGGATAACTATGGCTACACCTTC | CASRDNYGYTF
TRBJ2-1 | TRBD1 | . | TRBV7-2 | TGTGCCAGCAGCCCCCGGGACAGGTCTTACAATGAGCAGTTCTTC | CASSPRDRSYNEQFF
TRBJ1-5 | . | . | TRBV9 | TGTGCCCGCTGGGGCCTGGTTCAGCCCCAGCATTTT | CARWGLVQPQHF
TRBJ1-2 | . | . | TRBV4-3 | TGCGCCAGCAGCCAAGATTGGGAGACAAACTATGGCTACACCTTC | CASSQDWETNYGYTF
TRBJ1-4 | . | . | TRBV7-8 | TGTGCCAGCAGCTTAGGCCTCGCTAATGAAAAACTGTTTTTT | CASSLGLANEKLFF
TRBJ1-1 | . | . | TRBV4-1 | TGCGCCAGCAGCCAAGACCGCCGGAACACTGAAGCTTTCTTT | CASSQDRRNTEAFF
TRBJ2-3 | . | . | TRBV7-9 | TGTGCCAGCAGCTTACAGGGTTTCACAGATACGCAGTATTTT | CASSLQGFTDTQYF
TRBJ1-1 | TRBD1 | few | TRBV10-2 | TGCGCCAGCAGCCTGGGACAGGGGAGTGAAGCTTTCTTT | CASSLGQGSEAFF
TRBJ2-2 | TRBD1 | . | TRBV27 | TGTGCCACCCGACAGGGCACCGGGGAGCTGTTTTTT | CATRQGTGELFF
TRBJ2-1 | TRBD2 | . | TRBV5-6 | TGTGCCAGCAGCTTGGTCGGGACTAACAATGAGCAGTTCTTC | CASSLVGTNNEQFF
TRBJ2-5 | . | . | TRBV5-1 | TGCGCCAGCAGCTCGGGAGTTGCGGGGCAAGAGACCCAGTACTTC | CASSSGVAGQETQYF
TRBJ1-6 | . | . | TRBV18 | TGTGCCAGCTCAGGAGGGTTGAGTTCACCCCTCCACTTT | CASSGGLSSPLHF
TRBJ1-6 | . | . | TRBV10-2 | TGCGCCAGCAGTGAGCCAGAATCTAGCTCCTATAATTCACCCCTCCACTTT | CASSEPESSSYNSPLHF
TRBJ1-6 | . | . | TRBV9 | TGTGCCAGCAGCGCCGAGGGAAAGATATCACCCCTCCACTTT | CASSAEGKISPLHF
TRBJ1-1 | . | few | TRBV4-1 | TGCGCCAGCAGCCAGCCCAGGAACACTGAAGCTTTCTTT | CASSQPRNTEAFF
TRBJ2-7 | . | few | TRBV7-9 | TGTGCCAGCAGCTTAGGGGACGGATACGAGCAGTACTTC | CASSLGDGYEQYF
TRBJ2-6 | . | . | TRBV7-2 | TGTGCCAGCAGCTTAGCTTCAGGCTCTGGGGCCAACGTCCTGACTTTC | CASSLASGSGANVLTF
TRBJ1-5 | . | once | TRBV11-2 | TGTGCCAGCAGCATCCGAGGGGAGTGGCCCCAGCATTTT | CASSIRGEWPQHF
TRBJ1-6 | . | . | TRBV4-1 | TGTGCCAGCAGCCCTAGGGCCTATAATTCACCCCTCCACTTT | CASSPRAYNSPLHF
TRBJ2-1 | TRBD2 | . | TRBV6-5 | TGTGCCAGCAGGGATAGCGGGGCGCTCTACAATGAGCAGTTCTTC | CASRDSGALYNEQFF
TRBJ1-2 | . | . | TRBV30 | TGTGCCTGGAGGGGCCCCGAGCAGGGCTCTGGCTACACCTTC | CAWRGPEQGSGYTF
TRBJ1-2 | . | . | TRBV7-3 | TGTGCCAGCAGCTTAGGAGGGCTGGGGGGCTACACCTTC | CASSLGGLGGYTF
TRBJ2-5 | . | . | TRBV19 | TGTGCCAGTAGTTATCCAGATCCCCAGGAGACCCAGTACTTC | CASSYPDPQETQYF
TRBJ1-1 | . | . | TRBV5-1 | TGCGCCAGCAGCTTGGGCCCGGGACAGAACACTGAAGCTTTCTTT | CASSLGPGQNTEAFF
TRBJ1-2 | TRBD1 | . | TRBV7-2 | TGTGCCCATCCGGGACAGGGGTTCCCCTATGGCTACACCTTC | CAHPGQGFPYGYTF
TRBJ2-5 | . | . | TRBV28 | TGTGCCACCTGGACCCTAGGTCGTCAGCAAGAGACCCAGTACTTC | CATWTLGRQQETQYF
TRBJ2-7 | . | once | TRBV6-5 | TGTGCCAGCAGTTCCTGGAATTCTTACGAGCAGTACTTC | CASSSWNSYEQYF
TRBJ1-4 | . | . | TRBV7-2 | TGTGCCAGCAGCCGGGGGGTCACAGGGTTTAATGAAAAACTGTTTTTT | CASSRGVTGFNEKLFF
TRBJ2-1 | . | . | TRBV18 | TGTGCCAGCTCAGTTAACCAGGGTTACAATGAGCAGTTCTTC | CASSVNQGYNEQFF
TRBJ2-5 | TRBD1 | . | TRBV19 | TGTGCCAGTAGCCGGGACAGTAGGCAAGAGACCCAGTACTTC | CASSRDSRQETQYF
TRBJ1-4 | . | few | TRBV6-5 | TGTGCCAGCAGTTACTCGTGGGGCACCGAAAAACTGTTTTTT | CASSYSWGTEKLFF
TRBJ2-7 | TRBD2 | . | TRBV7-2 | TGTGCCAGCAGCTTATCCCAGCGGGGGACCTCCTACGAGCAGTACTTC | CASSLSQRGTSYEQYF
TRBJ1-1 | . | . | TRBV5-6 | TGTGCCAGCAGCTACGGGCGGAACACTGAAGCTTTCTTT | CASSYGRNTEAFF